The present T cell receptor beta chain was sequenced within a study of T cell changes during pregnancy in multiple sclerosis. Clones were read by immunoSEQ multiplex PCR, and TCRdb kept only the in-frame ones, dropping some. The sample has tens of thousands of clones; around 95% are singletons. The CDR3 runs 16 residues. Germline V gene lookup returns CDR1 MRHNA and CDR2 SNTAGT. The ends lost 0 bases at V and 3 bases at J; junction bases unmatched: 1. The specimen comprised CD8+ T cells from peripheral blood mononuclear cells, sampled after pregnancy. The rearrangement links TRBV6-4 to TRBJ2-2, with 10 bases matching TRBD2. This TCR was recovered from a female donor with multiple sclerosis, enrolled in a pregnancy study. In nucleotides, the CDR3 is TGTGCCAGCAGTGACTCTAGCGGGAGGCACACCGGGGAGCTGTTTTTT. It codes for CASSDSSGRHTGELFF.